This T cell receptor beta chain was obtained from a study of blood T cell repertoires in COVID-19. The germline V gene has CDR1 SGHRS and CDR2 YFSETQ. CDR3 length: 16 residues. Trimming cost V 4 bases and J 4 bases, with 20 bases left between them. Data came from immunoSEQ multiplex PCR; TCRdb stores just in-frame clones and leaves some out. This table has approximately 41,000 clones, approximately 86% appearing once. The sequenced sample consisted of peripheral blood. This TCR derives from a woman older than 75 with active COVID-19. The genes are TRBV5-1 and TRBJ1-2; tentatively, D is TRBD1 (5 bases). The CDR3 here is CASSRGTGGRGYGYTF. In DNA, the CDR3 is TGCGCCAGCAGCCGGGGGACCGGAGGTAGGGGCTATGGCTACACCTTC.